This is a list of T cell receptor beta chains from one sample in a study of blood T cell repertoires in COVID-19. TCRdb's table, derived via immunoSEQ multiplex PCR, lists solely in-frame clones and lacks some. The sample lists roughly 80,000 clones, over 75% occurring once. The sample consisted of peripheral blood. The source is a human donor in a cohort sampled during active COVID-19. The CDR3 runs from the conserved cysteine through the conserved F or W. A D gene is named only where the DNA matches it firmly. Rows give clone size only sometimes, using once, few, many, or a class for an expanded clone.

V gene	clone size	J gene	D gene	CDR3 DNA	CDR3 protein
TRBV20-1	.	TRBJ2-1	.	TGCAGTGCTCGGGTTGGCAAGGAGCAGTTCTTC	CSARVGKEQFF
TRBV6-2/TRBV6-3	.	TRBJ2-3	TRBD2	TGTGCCAGCAGACCTACTAGCGGGGGGTTGTATTTT	CASRPTSGGLYF
TRBV3-1/TRBV3-2	once	TRBJ2-3	.	TGTGCCAGCAGCCAAGCCTCAGCGGTAGCAGATACGCAGTATTTT	CASSQASAVADTQYF
TRBV5-4	.	TRBJ2-3	TRBD2	TGTGCCAGCAGCCCCCGGCTAGCGGGCACAGATACGCAGTATTTT	CASSPRLAGTDTQYF
TRBV7-2	few	TRBJ2-7	TRBD2	TGTGCCAGCACCCTTCGGGCTAGCGGGGGCCGGGGGGAGCAGTACTTC	CASTLRASGGRGEQYF
TRBV7-6	.	TRBJ2-5	.	TGTGCCAGCAGCTCTCTCGGGTTGGAGACCCAGTACTTC	CASSSLGLETQYF
TRBV19	.	TRBJ1-5	TRBD1	TGTGCCAGTGACGACAGGGGTAATCAGCCCCAGCATTTT	CASDDRGNQPQHF
TRBV12-3/TRBV12-4	.	TRBJ2-7	TRBD2	TGTGCCAGCCAGAGGGATAGCGGGAGCGAGCAGTACTTC	CASQRDSGSEQYF
TRBV19	.	TRBJ2-7	.	TGTGCCAGTAGTGTCCGGACAGATGCCTACGAGCAGTACTTC	CASSVRTDAYEQYF
TRBV10-3	.	TRBJ2-3	TRBD2	TGTGCCATCAGTGAGTCCCCCCCGGGGGGAGGCACAGATACGCAGTATTTT	CAISESPPGGGTDTQYF
TRBV2	.	TRBJ1-1	.	TGTGCCAGCAGCCTATATAACACTGAAGCTTTCTTT	CASSLYNTEAFF
TRBV19	few	TRBJ2-2	TRBD2	TGTGCCAGTAGTGCCTCCGGGACTAGCGGACTCACCGGGGAGCTGTTTTTT	CASSASGTSGLTGELFF
TRBV30	.	TRBJ2-1	.	TGTGCCTGGAGTGGGGCAGGGTTCAATGAGCAGTTCTTC	CAWSGAGFNEQFF
TRBV5-4	.	TRBJ2-5	.	TGTGCCAGCAGCATGGCGGGTCTTCCAAGGGAGACCCAGTACTTC	CASSMAGLPRETQYF
TRBV11-3	few	TRBJ2-7	TRBD2	TGTGCCAGCAGCCTTACGACTAGCGTCTACGAGCAGTACTTC	CASSLTTSVYEQYF
TRBV11-3	.	TRBJ2-1	TRBD2	TGTGCCAGCAGCACATTGGGAGCGGGAGGGCTGCACTACAATGAGCAGTTCTTC	CASSTLGAGGLHYNEQFF
TRBV18	.	TRBJ2-3	.	TGTGCCAGCTCCAACGGGGGAAGCACAGATACGCAGTATTTT	CASSNGGSTDTQYF
TRBV9	.	TRBJ1-1	.	TGTGCCAGCAGCAGCGGTCACAGGAACACTGAAGCTTTCTTT	CASSSGHRNTEAFF
TRBV10-1	.	TRBJ1-1	.	TGCGCCAGCAGTGGCAGGCGGGGGGGCACTGAAGCTTTCTTT	CASSGRRGGTEAFF
TRBV27	.	TRBJ1-6	.	TGTGCCAGCAGTTTAGAGACTACTTCACCCCTCCACTTT	CASSLETTSPLHF
TRBV5-1	few	TRBJ1-2	.	TGCGCCAGCAGCTTGGGGGACACCTTAACCAGTGGCTACACCTTC	CASSLGDTLTSGYTF
TRBV28	once	TRBJ2-1	TRBD2	TGTGCCAGCAGTAGACTAGCGGGAGGACCCTATGAGCAGTTCTTC	CASSRLAGGPYEQFF
TRBV6-5	.	TRBJ2-7	.	TGTGCCAGCAGTTACTCCGGACTAAAAAGCGAGCAGTACTTC	CASSYSGLKSEQYF
TRBV10-3	.	TRBJ2-1	TRBD2	TGTGCCACTCTAGCGGGGGTCGACAATGAGCAGTTCTTC	CATLAGVDNEQFF
TRBV24-1	.	TRBJ2-5	.	TGTGCCACCAGTGATTTCGGAGGGCGGGAGACCCAGTACTTC	CATSDFGGRETQYF
TRBV5-1	once	TRBJ2-5	.	TGCGCCAGCAGCTTGGGAACAGGAGGGGAGACCCAGTACTTC	CASSLGTGGETQYF
TRBV14	.	TRBJ2-7	TRBD1	TGTGCCAGCAGCCAGTTCGGGACAGGGACCTACGAGCAGTACTTC	CASSQFGTGTYEQYF
TRBV5-6	few	TRBJ2-1	.	TGTGCCAGCAGCTTGGTACCGGGAGCCCTCAATGAGCAGTTCTTC	CASSLVPGALNEQFF
TRBV4-2	.	TRBJ1-6	TRBD1	TGTGCCAGCAGCCAGTTAGACAGGGATAATTCACCCCTCCACTTT	CASSQLDRDNSPLHF
TRBV6-5	.	TRBJ1-3	TRBD1	TGTGCCAGCAGTATCACAGGGGGAAGAAACACCATATATTTT	CASSITGGRNTIYF
TRBV5-4	.	TRBJ2-3	TRBD2	TGTGCCAGCAGTCGGGGGGTAGCGGGGGCAGGGACGCAGTATTTT	CASSRGVAGAGTQYF
TRBV7-2	.	TRBJ2-5	.	TGTGCCAGCAGCCCGGAGGCGTGGGAGGTTGGGACCCAGTACTTC	CASSPEAWEVGTQYF
TRBV15	few	TRBJ1-1	.	TGTGCCACCAGCAGAGAAGCAGGGTACAAGTCTTTCTTT	CATSREAGYKSFF
TRBV9	.	TRBJ2-2	.	TGTGCCAGCAGCGTACAGGGAGGGAACACCGGGGAGCTGTTTTTT	CASSVQGGNTGELFF
TRBV6-1	.	TRBJ2-7	TRBD2	TGTGCCAGCAGTGATGCGGGGGGGTGGTACGAGCAGTACTTC	CASSDAGGWYEQYF
TRBV7-8	.	TRBJ2-3	.	TGTGCCAGCAGCTTAGAGGAGCGCCGGGGGGATACGCAGTATTTT	CASSLEERRGDTQYF
TRBV9	.	TRBJ1-1	.	TGTGCCAGCAGCGCACGGACAAACACTGAAGCTTTCTTT	CASSARTNTEAFF
TRBV4-2	.	TRBJ2-6	TRBD2	TGTGCCAGCAGCCAAGGACTAGCGGCTGGGGCCAACGTCCTGACTTTC	CASSQGLAAGANVLTF
TRBV18	.	TRBJ1-3	.	TGTGCCAGCTCACCACAGGGGGATGGAAACACCATATATTTT	CASSPQGDGNTIYF
TRBV9	.	TRBJ2-6	TRBD1	TGTGCCAGCAGCGCACAGGGGGGTGGGGCCAACGTCCTGACTTTC	CASSAQGGGANVLTF
TRBV20-1	.	TRBJ1-1	TRBD1	TGCAGTGCTAGTCGTAAGGACAGGGGTAAAACTGAAGCTTTCTTT	CSASRKDRGKTEAFF